The 20 T cell receptor beta chains given below trace back to one sample, sequenced in a study of human T cells and chemical hapten exposure. Time point denoted: pre-sensitization, week 0. Treatment: therapeutic diphenylcyclopropenone sensitization with weekly scalp DPC. TCRdb re-called the RACE reads with MiXCR, one entry per CDR3 protein. The table lists about 90,000 distinct CDR3 sequences, 7.5% to 9.5% of them singletons. The sample in question was whole blood, obtained in connection with sensitization to the hapten diphenylcyclopropenone (DPC). The receptors stem from a man aged 40-49 years with alopecia areata. Some clones in this sample may be carry-over from other donors' samples.

This sequence joins TRBV10-2 and TRBJ2-1; the D is unclear. Deletions cut 5 bases from V and 9 bases from J, with 11 bases between. There are 12 residues in the CDR3. Germline V lookup: CDR1 WSHSY, CDR2 SAAADI. CDR3 in DNA: TGCGCCAGCAGTCCACGGAAGGCTGAGCAGTTCTTC. It codes for CASSPRKAEQFF.

The rearrangement uses TRBV9 and TRBJ2-5; possible D gene TRBD2, 6 bases. CDR1 and CDR2 from the germline V gene are SGDLS and YYNGEE. Trimming left V 0 bases short and J 1 base short, with 13 bases between. The CDR3 is 16 residues long. CDR3 coding DNA: TGTGCCAGCAGCGTAGCGCGGGGCACGTTCCAAGAGACCCAGTACTTC. It yields the protein CASSVARGTFQETQYF.

Many counts were recorded for this clonotype. This chain joins TRBV20-1 and TRBJ2-1, with D maybe TRBD2 (7 bases). The V gene lost 6 bases and the J gene lost 6 bases, with 18 bases spanning the gap. Germline loops: CDR1 DFQATT, CDR2 SNEGSKA (reference sequence). This CDR3 spans 14 amino acids. The CDR3 DNA reads as TGCAGTGCCCCCAGGGGCGGGAGTGCCAATGAGCAGTTCTTC. Translation gives CSAPRGGSANEQFF.

The V gene is TRBV2, the J gene TRBJ2-1, with TRBD1 matching 10 bases. J lost 7 bases, V lost 7 bases, and 7 bases had no gene match. Germline CDR1 reads SNHLY; CDR2 reads FYNNEI. The CDR3 length is 14 residues. In nucleotides, the CDR3 is TGTGCCAGCACTACCGGACAGGGGGTTAATGAGCAGTTCTTC. Translated, it gives CASTTGQGVNEQFF.

This clonotype was found many times. The genes are TRBV7-2 and TRBJ2-5, with D possibly being TRBD2 (5 bases). The CDR3 contains 13 residues. Germline CDR1 and CDR2: SGHTA and FQGNSA. V was pared by 5 bases and J by 4 bases, with 11 bases between. The CDR3 reads CASSQAGVETQYF. As DNA, the CDR3 is TGTGCCAGCAGCCAAGCCGGGGTAGAGACCCAGTACTTC.

This clonotype occurred a few times. The CDR3 sequence: CAWSSYLANYGYTF. CDR3 coding DNA: TGTGCCTGGAGTTCATACCTAGCTAACTATGGCTACACCTTC. The J gene is TRBJ1-2, the V gene TRBV30; no clear D gene. The length of the CDR3 is 14 residues. Germline CDR1 and CDR2: GTSNPN and SVGIG (reference sequence). V lost 2 bases, J lost 0 bases, and 10 bases lay in between.

CDR3 amino acids: CAISDFEGASTDTQYF. In nucleotides, the CDR3 is TGTGCCATCAGTGATTTTGAGGGGGCGTCCACAGATACGCAGTATTTT. This chain connects TRBV10-3 to TRBJ2-3; 7 bases fit TRBD1. Germline V gene data show CDR1 as ENHRY and CDR2 as SYGVKD. The CDR3 sequence is 16 residues long. V lost 3 bases, J lost 2 bases, and 8 bases stayed unmatched.

The table lists this clonotype with a few counts. The chain uses TRBV12-3 or TRBV12-4 and TRBJ2-4; 8 bases match TRBD1. V shed 2 bases, J shed 3 bases, and the junction held 9 bases outside the gene matches. The CDR3 length is 17 residues. The CDR3 DNA reads TGTGCCAGCAGTTTAATGGCTCAGGGGGCTTTCAAAAACATTCAGTACTTC. It translates to CASSLMAQGAFKNIQYF.

V is TRBV6-5 and J is TRBJ1-4, with a weak D call TRBD1 (5 bases). Trimming left V 6 bases short and J 7 bases short, with 15 bases between. From germline, CDR1 is MNHEY and CDR2 SVGAGI. The CDR3 is made up of 14 amino acids. Here the CDR3 DNA reads TGTGCCAGCAGATTAAGCGGGACGGGTGAAAAACTGTTTTTT. Translation gives CASRLSGTGEKLFF.

V is TRBV9 and J is TRBJ2-1, with a possible D match to TRBD1 (6 bases). V was cut by 8 bases and J by 2 bases, with 11 bases left in between. Germline CDR1 and CDR2: SGDLS and YYNGEE. CDR3 length: 13 residues. The CDR3 spells CASQGHTYNEQFF. The CDR3 DNA reads as TGTGCCAGTCAGGGACATACCTACAATGAGCAGTTCTTC.

The sample holds many counts of this clonotype. The rearrangement joins TRBV5-6 to TRBJ2-7; TRBD2 matches at 8 bases. CDR3 length: 15 residues. Germline V gives CDR1 SGHDT, CDR2 YYEEEE. CDR3 sequence: CASCLTAGGLNEQYV. CDR3 coding DNA: TGTGCCAGCTGCTTGACCGCGGGAGGCCTAAACGAGCAGTACGTC.

This clonotype was counted at least ten times. This chain joins TRBV28 and TRBJ2-3; D remains ambiguous. V shed 3 bases and J shed 5 bases, with 12 bases lying between them. The CDR3 contains 14 residues. CDR1 MDHEN and CDR2 SYDVKM come from the germline V gene. DNA of the CDR3: TGTGCCAGCAGTTTGACGGGTTGGGGAGATACGCAGTATTTT. This encodes CASSLTGWGDTQYF. The whole variable domain, filled in from reference TRBV28 and TRBJ2-3, reads DVKVTQSSRYLVKRTGEKVFLECVQDMDHENMFWYRQDPGLGLRLIYFSYDVKMKEKGDIPEGYSVSREKKERFSLILESASTNQTSMYLCASSLTGWGDTQYFGPGTRLTVL.

The gene calls are TRBV5-1 and TRBJ2-3; D gene unclear. The CDR3 contains 14 residues. Looked up from germline, CDR1 is SGHRS and CDR2 is YFSETQ. V gave up 9 bases and J gave up 1 base, with 15 bases separating them. This CDR3 reads CATYPDWGTDTQYF. In DNA, the CDR3 is TGCGCCACCTACCCCGACTGGGGCACAGATACGCAGTATTTT.

This clonotype came up many times. This sequence joins TRBV6-6 and TRBJ2-1; tentative D call: TRBD1 (6 bases). The CDR3 has 15 amino acids. V dropped 0 bases and J dropped 7 bases, with 13 bases sitting between them. Germline assignment: CDR1 MNHNY and CDR2 SVGAGI (reference sequence). CDR3 protein: CASSYSQGWDNEQFF. The CDR3 nucleotides are TGTGCCAGCAGTTACTCACAGGGCTGGGATAATGAGCAGTTCTTC.

This clonotype was observed a handful of times. The chain combines TRBV11-2 with TRBJ1-2; no definite D call. CDR3 size: 17 residues. Deletions cut 6 bases from V and 1 base from J, with 21 bases between. Germline V gene lookup returns CDR1 SGHAT and CDR2 FQNNGV. The CDR3 DNA reads TGTGCCAGCAGGTCACTTCGGCTGGATCTTTTTAACTATGGCTACACCTTC. This gives the protein CASRSLRLDLFNYGYTF.

The rearrangement links TRBV7-2 to TRBJ2-3; D is perhaps TRBD2 (5 bases). The CDR3 runs 14 residues. Per the germline V gene, CDR1 is SGHTA and CDR2 is FQGNSA. V lost 1 base, J lost 2 bases, and 7 bases lay in between. CDR3: CASSLGRVTDTQYF. The CDR3 DNA reads TGTGCCAGCAGCTTAGGGCGGGTCACAGATACGCAGTATTTT.

The rearrangement uses TRBV7-9 and TRBJ1-2, with D hard to call. V was trimmed by 1 base and J by 6 bases, leaving 18 bases between them. Germline V gives CDR1 SEHNR, CDR2 FQNEAQ (reference sequence). The CDR3 is made up of 16 amino acids. CDR3 sequence: CASSLGVGARLDGYTF. The CDR3, as DNA: TGTGCCAGCAGCTTAGGAGTAGGAGCGCGTCTGGATGGCTACACCTTC.

This sequence joins TRBV6-6 and TRBJ2-5; either TRBD1 or TRBD2 may fit D (5 bases each). CDR3 size: 13 residues. Germline loops: CDR1 MNHNY, CDR2 SVGAGI (reference sequence). The V end lost 4 bases, the J end lost 4 bases, and 10 bases lay between the germline ends. The CDR3 region is CASSSRDRETQYF. The CDR3 DNA reads TGTGCCAGCAGTTCCCGGGACCGAGAGACCCAGTACTTC.

This clonotype was seen a handful of times. The chain uses TRBV12-3 or TRBV12-4 and TRBJ2-1; 7 bases are a match to TRBD1. J lost 4 bases, V lost 6 bases, and 9 bases had no gene match. The CDR3 covers 15 residues. CDR3 protein: CASSPGTAQYNEQFF. CDR3 nucleotides: TGTGCCAGCAGCCCCGGGACAGCACAATACAATGAGCAGTTCTTC.

This clonotype was seen a few times. This sequence joins TRBV7-2 and TRBJ1-5, with D possibly being TRBD1 (5 bases). The germline V and J ends were trimmed by 0 bases and 7 bases, with 7 bases remaining between them. This CDR3 region has 13 residues. Per germline, CDR1 SGHTA and CDR2 FQGNSA. For the CDR3, the DNA is TGTGCCAGCAGCTTAGCGCAGGGCCAGCCCCAGCATTTT. It specifies CASSLAQGQPQHF.